One sample yielded the 27 T cell receptor beta chains listed below, sequenced in a study of blood T cell repertoires in COVID-19. This table comes from immunoSEQ multiplex PCR, and its TCRdb copy is limited to in-frame clones, with some not included. The data show some 230,000 clones, 65% to 85% seen once. Sequencing used peripheral blood. The receptors shown here come from a woman aged 25 to 39 who had recovered from COVID-19.

This chain connects TRBV3-1 (or the pseudogene TRBV3-2) to TRBJ1-2; 9 bases agree with TRBD1. The CDR3 has 14 residues. Germline CDR1 and CDR2: LGHDT and YNNKEL (reference sequence). Germline trimming cut 1 base from V and 13 bases from J; bases unmatched to any gene: 10. The CDR3 is CASSQGGGQGGGTF. CDR3 nucleotides: TGTGCCAGCAGCCAAGGGGGGGGACAGGGCGGAGGCACCTTC.

The V and J genes are TRBV11-3 and TRBJ1-3; D call uncertain. This CDR3 is built from 14 residues. In germline, CDR1 is SGHNT, CDR2 YENEEA. V dropped 8 bases and J dropped 4 bases, with 15 bases sitting between them. In DNA, the CDR3 is TGTGCCAGCGATGCGACGGCGCGGGGAAACACCATATATTTT. Its translation: CASDATARGNTIYF.

V usage is TRBV5-1 and J usage is TRBJ1-4; 7 positions agree with TRBD1. Germline V gene lookup returns CDR1 SGHRS and CDR2 YFSETQ. There are 16 residues in the CDR3. V trimming: 2 bases; J trimming: 3 bases; junction bases outside the gene matches: 7. The CDR3 region is CASSFSGGTANEKLFF. The CDR3 bases are TGCGCCAGCAGCTTTTCAGGGGGTACGGCTAATGAAAAACTGTTTTTT.

This rearrangement joins TRBV30 to TRBJ2-5, with 9 bases aligning to TRBD1. V was clipped by 3 bases and J by 1 base; unmatched bases: 9. Per germline, CDR1 GTSNPN and CDR2 SVGIG (reference sequence). The CDR3 length is 16 residues. The CDR3 here is CAWRDTGGLSQETQYF. CDR3 coding DNA: TGTGCCTGGAGGGACACAGGGGGCTTATCCCAAGAGACCCAGTACTTC.

V gene TRBV5-6 combines with J gene TRBJ1-1, with D hard to call. The CDR3 covers 13 residues. The germline V gene has CDR1 SGHDT and CDR2 YYEEEE. V was pared by 4 bases and J by 3 bases, with 10 bases between. The CDR3 DNA sequence: TGTGCCAGCAGCCCCTCGGTGTACACTGAAGCTTTCTTT. Encoded protein: CASSPSVYTEAFF.

This clone came up once. This chain uses TRBV7-3 with TRBJ2-7, with 7 bases fitting TRBD2. Germline V lookup: CDR1 SGHTA, CDR2 FQGTGA. The CDR3 covers 16 residues. V was pared by 1 base and J by 1 base, with 7 bases of the junction left unmatched. In nucleotides, the CDR3 is TGTGCCAGCAGCTTAAATTCGGCTAGCGGATCCTACGAGCAGTACTTC. Its translation: CASSLNSASGSYEQYF.

V is TRBV9 and J is TRBJ2-1; 7 bases line up with TRBD2. Germline V gives CDR1 SGDLS, CDR2 YYNGEE. The CDR3 covers 16 residues. V shed 0 bases and J 2 bases; nucleotides not matched to a gene: 5. The CDR3 region has the DNA TGTGCCAGCAGCGTAGTGGGGGGGTTCACCTACAATGAGCAGTTCTTC. Amino acids: CASSVVGGFTYNEQFF.

This chain uses TRBV25-1 with TRBJ1-1; 10 positions agree with TRBD1. Germline assignment: CDR1 MGHDK and CDR2 SYGVNS. This CDR3 is built from 16 residues. J was trimmed by 1 base and V by 6 bases; bases with no gene match: 8. The CDR3 DNA is TGTGCCAGCAGGGGACAGGGGATATTTGAGAACACTGAAGCTTTCTTT. Translation: CASRGQGIFENTEAFF.

The CDR3 bases are TGTGCCATCAGTACCGGGACAGCAGATGGCTACACCTTC. This codes for CAISTGTADGYTF. The chain carries TRBV10-3 and TRBJ1-2; TRBD1 matches 7 bases. The CDR3 extends over 13 amino acids. The germline CDR1 and CDR2 sequences are ENHRY and SYGVKD. Losses at the gene ends were 5 bases for V and 6 bases for J; bases not matched to a gene: 6.

The rearrangement joins TRBV7-6 to TRBJ2-3; D gene ambiguous. CDR3 length: 11 residues. V dropped 5 bases and J dropped 3 bases, with 3 bases sitting between them. The germline CDR1 and CDR2 sequences are SGHVS and FNYEAQ. This CDR3 reads CASSQTDTQYF. The CDR3 coding sequence is TGTGCCAGCAGCCAAACAGATACGCAGTATTTT.

The DNA of the CDR3 is TGTGCCAGCAGCTTAGAGGACAGGGGATCTTACGAGCAGTACTTC. Its protein is CASSLEDRGSYEQYF. J is TRBJ2-7 and V is TRBV7-6, with 9 bases that match TRBD1. The V and J ends lost 1 base and 4 bases, in that order; junction bases with no gene match: 5. This CDR3 comprises 15 residues. Germline CDR1 and CDR2: SGHVS and FNYEAQ.

CDR3 protein: CAISRGELFF. The CDR3 DNA follows: TGCGCCATTTCCCGCGGGGAGCTGTTTTTT. V is TRBV10-1 and J is TRBJ2-2; D is unclear. Trimming shortened V by 10 bases and J by 7 bases, and 7 bases separated the two germline ends. CDR1 is WNHNN and CDR2 is SYGVQD in the germline V gene (reference sequence). The CDR3 extends over 10 amino acids.

The J gene is TRBJ2-3, the V gene TRBV5-5; TRBD2 aligns across 10 bases. CDR1 SGHKS and CDR2 YYEKEE come from the germline V gene (reference sequence). The CDR3 covers 11 residues. In DNA form, the CDR3 reads TGTACTAGCGGGGGCACAGATACGCAGTATTTT. As protein: CTSGGTDTQYF.

V gene TRBV19 combines with J gene TRBJ2-7; TRBD2 aligns across 7 bases. Trimming cost V 7 bases and J 2 bases; bases outside gene matches: 11. CDR3 length: 15 amino acids. Looked up from germline, CDR1 is LNHDA and CDR2 is SQIVND (reference sequence). CDR3 loop: CASIGRDGRTYEQYF. The CDR3, as DNA: TGTGCCAGTATAGGGAGGGACGGAAGGACCTACGAGCAGTACTTC.

The genes are TRBV7-9 and TRBJ1-3; D gene unclear. The V end was cut by 0 bases, the J end by 8 bases, with 8 bases between. The CDR3 covers 13 residues. The germline CDR1 and CDR2 sequences are SEHNR and FQNEAQ (reference sequence). CDR3 in amino acids: CASSLAVRDTIYF. The CDR3 DNA sequence: TGTGCCAGCAGCTTAGCGGTCCGGGACACCATATATTTT.

The CDR3 DNA reads TGTGCCAGCAGCTTAAACGGAGGTGGCTCCTACGAGCAGTACTTC. Translation gives CASSLNGGGSYEQYF. The J gene is TRBJ2-7, the V gene TRBV7-3; D possibly corresponds to TRBD2 (5 bases). In germline, CDR1 is SGHTA, CDR2 FQGTGA. V was pared by 1 base and J by 0 bases, with 10 bases between. CDR3 length: 15 amino acids. Full variable domain (rest looked up from reference TRBV7-3 and TRBJ2-7): GAGVSQTPSNKVTEKGKYVELRCDPISGHTALYWYRQSLGQGPEFLIYFQGTGAADDSGLPNDRFFAVRPEGSVSTLKIQRTERGDSAVYLCASSLNGGGSYEQYFGPGTRLTVT.

This chain uses TRBV7-6 with TRBJ2-5, with D possibly being TRBD1 (5 bases). The CDR3 consists of 15 residues. With 1 base removed from V and 1 base from J, the gap between germline ends came to 10 bases. CDR1 is SGHVS, CDR2 FNYEAQ, per germline. The CDR3 region is CASSLVPTVQETQYF. The CDR3 DNA is TGTGCCAGCAGCTTAGTTCCGACAGTCCAAGAGACCCAGTACTTC.

This chain links TRBV6-5 with TRBJ2-7; tentative D call: TRBD1 (6 bases). From germline, CDR1 is MNHEY and CDR2 SVGAGI. V was cut by 7 bases and J by 4 bases, with 17 bases left in between. This CDR3 region has 14 residues. CDR3: CASTLGTFSYEQYF. In DNA form, the CDR3 reads TGTGCCAGCACCCTAGGGACATTTTCGTACGAGCAGTACTTC.

The chain uses TRBV10-3 and TRBJ2-1; TRBD2 matches 15 bases. The CDR3 is 18 amino acids. The J segment lost 10 bases and the V segment lost 10 bases, leaving 20 bases of the junction unmatched. CDR1 is ENHRY, CDR2 SYGVKD, per germline. CDR3: CATKGLAGGIDNGWEQFF. In DNA form, the CDR3 reads TGTGCCACGAAGGGACTAGCGGGAGGAATAGACAATGGTTGGGAGCAGTTCTTC.

This clone was detected a few times. The chain recombines TRBV27 with TRBJ2-5, with a possible D match to TRBD1 (5 bases). The V end was cut by 7 bases, the J end by 2 bases, with 14 bases between. Germline V gene data show CDR1 as MNHEY and CDR2 as SMNVEV (reference sequence). This CDR3 comprises 14 residues. The CDR3 DNA is TGTGCCAGCAAGCTGACAGTTGCACAAGAGACCCAGTACTTC. Protein sequence: CASKLTVAQETQYF.

The chain has TRBV5-1 and TRBJ2-1, with D unresolved. The CDR3 totals 14 residues. V was shortened by 4 bases and J by 4 bases, with 12 bases between the two germline ends. Germline V lookup: CDR1 SGHRS, CDR2 YFSETQ. The CDR3 protein is CASSLLSMYNEQFF. CDR3 in DNA: TGCGCCAGCAGCCTACTGTCGATGTACAATGAGCAGTTCTTC.

The V call is TRBV7-9, the J call TRBJ2-7; D is unclear. Germline loops: CDR1 SEHNR, CDR2 FQNEAQ (reference sequence). This CDR3 is 16 amino acids long. V was cut by 1 base and J by 0 bases, with 13 bases left in between. This CDR3 is CASSLGAYSDSYEQYF. For the CDR3, the DNA is TGTGCCAGCAGCTTAGGGGCCTATTCAGACTCCTACGAGCAGTACTTC.

The chain uses TRBV28 and TRBJ2-3; TRBD1 agrees at 9 bases. The CDR3 is 17 amino acids. Germline assignment: CDR1 MDHEN and CDR2 SYDVKM. J was trimmed by 2 bases and V by 7 bases; bases with no gene match: 13. The DNA for the CDR3 is TGTGCCAGCATCCCTCCGGGACAGGGCGGGATCACAGATACGCAGTATTTT. Protein sequence: CASIPPGQGGITDTQYF.

The V gene is TRBV5-1, the J gene TRBJ1-1; perhaps TRBD1 as D (5 bases). CDR3 length: 14 residues. Germline CDR1 reads SGHRS; CDR2 reads YFSETQ. V was pared by 0 bases and J by 3 bases, with 9 bases between. CDR3 amino acids: CASSLGGDDTEAFF. As DNA, the CDR3 is TGCGCCAGCAGCTTGGGGGGGGATGACACTGAAGCTTTCTTT.

Details on this clone: The same CDR3 arises from other DNA sequences in this sample as well. CDR3 nucleotides: TGTGCCAGCAGTCCCCGCGTGACAGATACGCAGTATTTT. Protein product: CASSPRVTDTQYF. The chain employs TRBV27 and TRBJ2-3; D not resolved. The CDR3 loop spans 13 amino acids. Germline-derived CDR1 and CDR2 are MNHEY and SMNVEV (reference sequence). Trimming removed 5 bases at V and 3 bases at J, with 9 bases between.

This chain joins TRBV12-3 or TRBV12-4 and TRBJ1-4; weak D call: TRBD1 (6 bases). The CDR3 covers 13 residues. Trimming left V 2 bases short and J 7 bases short, with 8 bases between. CDR3 nucleotides: TGTGCCAGCAGTTTACTCAGGGGTGAAAAACTGTTTTTT. The encoded protein is CASSLLRGEKLFF.

This clone showed up just once. The rearrangement uses TRBV7-2 and TRBJ1-1; TRBD1 matches at 7 bases. With V trimmed by 5 bases and J by 3 bases, 6 bases remained unmatched. CDR3 length: 14 amino acids. The germline gives CDR1 SGHTA, CDR2 FQGNSA. This CDR3 reads CASSPGQRYTEAFF. The CDR3, as DNA: TGTGCCAGCAGCCCGGGACAGCGATACACTGAAGCTTTCTTT.